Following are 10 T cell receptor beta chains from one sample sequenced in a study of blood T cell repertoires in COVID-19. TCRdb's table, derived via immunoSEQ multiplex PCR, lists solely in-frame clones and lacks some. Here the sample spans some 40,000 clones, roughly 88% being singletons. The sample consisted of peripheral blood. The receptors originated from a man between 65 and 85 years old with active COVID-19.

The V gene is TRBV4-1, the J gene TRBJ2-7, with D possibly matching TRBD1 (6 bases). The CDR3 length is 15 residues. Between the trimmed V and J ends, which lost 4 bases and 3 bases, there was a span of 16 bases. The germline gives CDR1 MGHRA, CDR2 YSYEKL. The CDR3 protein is CASSRPGTQIYEQYF. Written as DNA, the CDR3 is TGCGCCAGCAGCCGCCCCGGGACACAAATCTACGAGCAGTACTTC.

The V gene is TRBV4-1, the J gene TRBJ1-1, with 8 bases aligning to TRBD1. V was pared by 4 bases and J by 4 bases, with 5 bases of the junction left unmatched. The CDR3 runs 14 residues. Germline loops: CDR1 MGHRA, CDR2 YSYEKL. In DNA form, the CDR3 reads TGCGCCAGCAGCCCAGGGGGCGCAGGCACTGAAGCTTTCTTT. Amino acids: CASSPGGAGTEAFF.

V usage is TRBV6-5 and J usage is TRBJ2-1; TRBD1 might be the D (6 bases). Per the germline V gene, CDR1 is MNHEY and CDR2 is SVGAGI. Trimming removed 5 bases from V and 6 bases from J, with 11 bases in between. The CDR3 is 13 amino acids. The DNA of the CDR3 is TGTGCCAGCAGTAACAGGGTTGGCAATGAGCAGTTCTTC. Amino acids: CASSNRVGNEQFF.

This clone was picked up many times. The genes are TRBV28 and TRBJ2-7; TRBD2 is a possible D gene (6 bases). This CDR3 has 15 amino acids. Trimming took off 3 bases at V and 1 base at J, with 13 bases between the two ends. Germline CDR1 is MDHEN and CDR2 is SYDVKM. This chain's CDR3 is CASSFGLADSYEQYF. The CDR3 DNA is TGTGCCAGCAGTTTTGGGTTAGCGGATTCCTACGAGCAGTACTTC.

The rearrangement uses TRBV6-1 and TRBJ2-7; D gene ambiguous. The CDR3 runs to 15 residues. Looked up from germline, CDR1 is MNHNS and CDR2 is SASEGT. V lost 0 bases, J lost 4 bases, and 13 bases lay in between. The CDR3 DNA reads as TGTGCCAGCAGTGAAGCGTTACAGCAGCAATACGAGCAGTACTTC. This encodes CASSEALQQQYEQYF.

CDR3 residues: CASSQDRTGNTEAFF. The CDR3 nucleotides are TGCGCCAGCAGCCAAGATCGGACAGGGAACACTGAAGCTTTCTTT. This chain uses TRBV4-1 with TRBJ1-1; 7 nucleotides line up with TRBD1. The length of the CDR3 is 15 residues. V lost 0 bases to trimming and J lost 1 base; unmatched junction nucleotides: 2. Per the germline V gene, CDR1 is MGHRA and CDR2 is YSYEKL.

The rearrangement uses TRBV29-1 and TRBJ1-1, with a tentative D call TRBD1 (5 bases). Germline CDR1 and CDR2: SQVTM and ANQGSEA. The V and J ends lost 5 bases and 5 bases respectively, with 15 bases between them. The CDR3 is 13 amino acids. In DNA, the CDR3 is TGCAGCGTTAGGCGGGACTCGTTAACTGAAGCTTTCTTT. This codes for CSVRRDSLTEAFF. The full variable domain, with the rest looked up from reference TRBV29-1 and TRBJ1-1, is SAVISQKPSRDICQRGTSLTIQCQVDSQVTMMFWYRQQPGQSLTLIATANQGSEATYESGFVIDKFPISRPNLTFSTLTVSNMSPEDSSIYLCSVRRDSLTEAFFGQGTRLTVV.

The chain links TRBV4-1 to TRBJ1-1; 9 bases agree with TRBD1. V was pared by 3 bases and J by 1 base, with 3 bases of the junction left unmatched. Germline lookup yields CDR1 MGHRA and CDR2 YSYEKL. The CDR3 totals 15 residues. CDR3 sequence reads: CASSHPGQGNTEAFF. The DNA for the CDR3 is TGCGCCAGCAGCCACCCGGGACAGGGGAACACTGAAGCTTTCTTT.

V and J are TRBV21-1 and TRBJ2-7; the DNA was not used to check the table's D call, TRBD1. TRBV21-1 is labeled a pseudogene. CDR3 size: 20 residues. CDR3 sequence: CASSKDVRGLQGPSSYEQYF. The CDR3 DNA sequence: TGTGCCAGCAGCAAAGATGTCCGAGGCCTCCAGGGGCCGAGCTCCTACGAGCAGTACTTC.

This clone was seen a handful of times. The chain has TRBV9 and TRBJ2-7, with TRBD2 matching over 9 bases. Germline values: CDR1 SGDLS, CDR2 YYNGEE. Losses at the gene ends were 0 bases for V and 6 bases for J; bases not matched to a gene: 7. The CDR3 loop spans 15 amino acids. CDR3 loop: CASSVDGTSSLEQYF. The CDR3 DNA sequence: TGTGCCAGCAGCGTAGACGGGACTAGCTCCCTCGAGCAGTACTTC.